One sample yielded the 23 T cell receptor beta chains listed below, sequenced in a study of blood T cells in healthy people across ages. Sample-barcoded 5' priming and a J-beta primer mix drove a second PCR of about 6 to 11 cycles. MiXCR was run by TCRdb on the 5' RACE reads, yielding one entry per CDR3 protein. Among about 640,000 distinct CDR3 sequences listed, about 53% were seen once. The specimen sequenced was blood. All receptors derive from a man between 60 and 70 years old in good health.

V and J are TRBV12-3 or TRBV12-4 and TRBJ2-7; D remains unclear. The last part of the DNA fits TRBJ2-5 better; the J call may be wrong. This CDR3 is built from 15 residues. The CDR3 region has the DNA TGTGCCAGCAGCCCCGCCCACAAGGCCGCCGAGACCCAGTACTTC. Translated: CASSPAHKAAETQYF.

The chain links TRBV7-9 to TRBJ1-5, with unresolved D. The CDR3 covers 13 residues. Germline V gene sequence: CDR1 SEHNR, CDR2 FQNEAQ (reference sequence). Trimming left V 5 bases short and J 5 bases short, with 10 bases between. As DNA, the CDR3 is TGTGCCAGCAGCCCTCCCCCCCATCAGCCCCAGCATTTT. This gives the protein CASSPPPHQPQHF.

This chain links TRBV20-1 with TRBJ1-2; 10 nucleotides agree with TRBD1. The CDR3 extends over 14 amino acids. Trimming removed 3 bases from V and 8 bases from J; junction bases left unmatched: 9. Germline V CDR1 and CDR2: DFQATT, SNEGSKA (reference sequence). The CDR3 here is CSASTPTGGKGYTF. The CDR3 DNA reads as TGCAGTGCTAGTACCCCGACAGGGGGCAAGGGCTACACCTTC.

This clonotype was detected only once. This chain joins TRBV5-1 and TRBJ2-1; 9 bases map to TRBD1. Germline V lookup: CDR1 SGHRS, CDR2 YFSETQ. There are 15 residues in the CDR3. V was pared by 4 bases and J by 3 bases, with 5 bases of the junction left unmatched. This CDR3 is CASSIQGADYNEQFF. The CDR3 DNA reads as TGCGCCAGCAGCATACAGGGGGCTGACTACAATGAGCAGTTCTTC.

The chain uses TRBV7-9 and TRBJ2-5; D is tentatively TRBD1 or TRBD2 (5 bases each). With 5 bases removed from V and 4 bases from J, the gap between germline ends came to 17 bases. The CDR3 consists of 15 residues. The V gene's germline CDR1 is SEHNR and CDR2 FQNEAQ (reference sequence). The CDR3 nucleotides read TGTGCCAGCAGCCAAGGGGCGTCTGGGGGAGAGACCCAGTACTTC. It encodes CASSQGASGGETQYF.

The chain has TRBV11-3 and TRBJ2-4; D possibly uses TRBD1 or TRBD2 (5 bases each). The last part of the DNA fits TRBJ2-7 better; the J call may be wrong. CDR1 is SGHNT and CDR2 is YENEEA in the germline V gene. The CDR3 sequence is 14 residues long. CDR3 loop: CASSLNEGHYEQYF. The CDR3 coding sequence is TGTGCCAGCAGCTTAAACGAGGGGCACTACGAGCAGTACTTC.

The rearrangement uses TRBV20-1 and TRBJ1-4; D is unclear. V was clipped by 0 bases and J by 0 bases, with 11 bases between them. CDR3 length: 16 residues. Looked up from germline, CDR1 is DFQATT and CDR2 is SNEGSKA (reference sequence). CDR3 region: CSARDLGGATNEKLFF. In DNA, the CDR3 is TGCAGTGCTAGAGATCTGGGCGGGGCAACTAATGAAAAACTGTTTTTT.

This clonotype was seen more than once but under ten times. The genes are TRBV6-6 and TRBJ2-5; 9 bases map to TRBD1. This CDR3 contains 16 residues. Per germline, CDR1 MNHNY and CDR2 SVGAGI (reference sequence). Trimming removed 2 bases from V and 2 bases from J; junction bases left unmatched: 6. CDR3 loop: CASSYTGTGRQETQYF. The CDR3 coding sequence is TGTGCCAGCAGTTACACCGGGACAGGGAGACAAGAGACCCAGTACTTC.

The genes are TRBV12-3 or TRBV12-4 and TRBJ1-1; D call uncertain. The CDR3 sequence is 15 residues long. V lost 6 bases and J lost 0, with 14 bases in between. The CDR3 DNA follows: TGTGCCAGCAGCCCAACGGAACTGATGAACACTGAAGCTTTCTTT. Its translation is CASSPTELMNTEAFF.

The chain employs TRBV10-3 and TRBJ2-3; possible D gene TRBD1, 6 bases. The CDR3 is made up of 14 amino acids. V was pared by 8 bases and J by 0 bases, with 12 bases between. Germline V gene lookup returns CDR1 ENHRY and CDR2 SYGVKD. The CDR3 protein is CAIEGDSSTDTQYF. CDR3 nucleotide sequence: TGTGCCATCGAGGGGGATTCTAGCACAGATACGCAGTATTTT.

J is TRBJ1-2 and V is TRBV5-1; TRBD1 aligns across 7 bases. V gave up 3 bases and J gave up 4 bases; unmatched junction bases: 6. CDR3 length: 14 residues. CDR1 and CDR2 from the germline V gene are SGHRS and YFSETQ. The CDR3 nucleotides are TGCGCCAGCAGCTCAACAGGGGTTTCCTATGGCTACACCTTC. Amino acids: CASSSTGVSYGYTF.

This chain connects TRBV10-3 to TRBJ2-3; perhaps TRBD2 as D (5 bases). Trimming pared 2 bases from V and 5 bases from J, leaving 11 bases between. The V gene's germline CDR1 is ENHRY and CDR2 SYGVKD. This CDR3 contains 14 residues. The DNA for the CDR3 is TGTGCCATCAGTGAGCGGCCGACTAAAGATACGCAGTATTTT. This gives the protein CAISERPTKDTQYF.

The sample holds many counts of this clonotype. The chain employs TRBV7-2 and TRBJ2-4; maybe TRBD1 (6 bases). The CDR3 has 13 amino acids. Germline assignment: CDR1 SGHTA and CDR2 FQGNSA. V was trimmed by 2 bases and J by 7 bases, leaving 9 bases between them. CDR3 region: CASSLQGRNIQYF. CDR3 sequence (DNA): TGTGCCAGCAGCTTACAGGGGCGGAACATTCAGTACTTC.

The table lists this clonotype with a few counts. The chain carries TRBV7-9 and TRBJ1-2; 9 bases are a match to TRBD1. The CDR3 length is 15 residues. In germline, CDR1 is SEHNR, CDR2 FQNEAQ (reference sequence). V gave up 4 bases and J gave up 5 bases; unmatched junction bases: 8. The CDR3 loop reads CASSWSTGTGYGYTF. As DNA, the CDR3 is TGTGCCAGCAGCTGGTCGACCGGGACAGGGTATGGCTACACCTTC.

The chain uses TRBV9 and TRBJ1-3; D is unresolved. From germline, CDR1 is SGDLS and CDR2 YYNGEE. This CDR3 contains 16 residues. V lost 4 bases to trimming and J lost 2 bases, with 16 bases between them. The CDR3 protein is CASSLDPRAPGNTIYF. CDR3 coding DNA: TGTGCCAGCAGCTTAGACCCGCGGGCCCCTGGAAACACCATATATTTT.

This chain joins TRBV5-1 and TRBJ2-3, with D unresolved. The CDR3 is 14 residues long. Germline CDR1 SGHRS, CDR2 YFSETQ. Deletions cut 6 bases from V and 6 bases from J, with 17 bases between. In DNA form, the CDR3 reads TGCGCCAGCACCCGCGTGGGGATTTCCGATACGCAGTATTTT. It yields the protein CASTRVGISDTQYF. Together with reference TRBV5-1 and TRBJ2-3, the CDR3 gives the full variable domain: KAGVTQTPRYLIKTRGQQVTLSCSPISGHRSVSWYQQTPGQGLQFLFEYFSETQRNKGNFPGRFSGRQFSNSRSEMNVSTLELGDSALYLCASTRVGISDTQYFGPGTRLTVL.

The rearrangement joins TRBV4-1 to TRBJ1-1, with unresolved D. Trimming shortened V by 0 bases and J by 13 bases, and 15 bases separated the two germline ends. The CDR3 sequence is 13 residues long. Germline assignment: CDR1 MGHRA and CDR2 YSYEKL. The CDR3 nucleotides read TGCGCCAGCAGCCAAGATCAACAGCGCGCCCATTTCTTT. It translates to CASSQDQQRAHFF.

This clonotype was found once. The rearrangement links TRBV7-2 to TRBJ2-7; unclear D gene. In germline, CDR1 is SGHTA, CDR2 FQGNSA. CDR3 length: 15 amino acids. V dropped 1 base and J dropped 7 bases, with 17 bases sitting between them. This CDR3 is CASSLDESSYNEQYF. The CDR3 coding sequence is TGTGCCAGCAGCTTAGACGAAAGCTCCTACAATGAGCAGTACTTC.

In its sample, this clonotype was seen once. The chain employs TRBV29-1 and TRBJ2-1; 8 nucleotides agree with TRBD1. The CDR3 is made up of 14 amino acids. The germline V gene has CDR1 SQVTM and CDR2 ANQGSEA. J lost 3 bases, V lost 6 bases, and 7 bases had no gene match. The CDR3 DNA is TGCAGCGTCGCAGGGGGCAAAAACTACAATGAGCAGTTCTTC. The encoded protein is CSVAGGKNYNEQFF.

The chain has TRBV10-3 and TRBJ1-6; 7 positions agree with TRBD1. The germline CDR1 and CDR2 sequences are ENHRY and SYGVKD. This CDR3 has 15 amino acids. J was trimmed by 9 bases and V by 2 bases; bases with no gene match: 7. This CDR3 is CAISETGVRGSPLHF. CDR3 nucleotide sequence: TGTGCCATCAGTGAGACAGGGGTAAGGGGTTCACCCCTCCACTTT.

The chain couples TRBV25-1 to TRBJ1-2; D gene uncertain. The germline CDR1 and CDR2 sequences are MGHDK and SYGVNS. The CDR3 has 14 residues. V was pared by 2 bases and J by 7 bases, with 14 bases between. The CDR3 nucleotides are TGTGCCAGCAGTGAAAGCAGAGCTCGTAGTGGCTACACCTTC. Its protein is CASSESRARSGYTF.

CDR3: CASSHRDREQFF. In DNA form, the CDR3 reads TGTGCCAGCAGCCACCGGGACAGGGAGCAGTTCTTC. The chain carries TRBV3-1 and TRBJ2-1; 8 bases line up with TRBD1. This CDR3 region has 12 residues. The ends lost 3 bases at V and 10 bases at J; junction bases unmatched: 2. Germline values: CDR1 LGHDT, CDR2 YNNKEL (reference sequence).

This chain uses TRBV5-5 with TRBJ1-4; tentative D call: TRBD1 (5 bases). The CDR3 is 14 residues long. The V end lost 4 bases, the J end lost 8 bases, and 15 bases lay between the germline ends. Germline V lookup: CDR1 SGHKS, CDR2 YYEKEE (reference sequence). The CDR3 protein is CASSPRDLQEKLFF. In DNA, the CDR3 is TGTGCCAGCAGCCCCCGGGACCTACAAGAAAAACTGTTTTTT. The entire variable domain, with the rest obtained from reference TRBV5-5 and TRBJ1-4, is as follows: DAGVTQSPTHLIKTRGQQVTLRCSPISGHKSVSWYQQVLGQGPQFIFQYYEKEERGRGNFPDRFSARQFPNYSSELNVNALLLGDSALYLCASSPRDLQEKLFFGSGTQLSVL.